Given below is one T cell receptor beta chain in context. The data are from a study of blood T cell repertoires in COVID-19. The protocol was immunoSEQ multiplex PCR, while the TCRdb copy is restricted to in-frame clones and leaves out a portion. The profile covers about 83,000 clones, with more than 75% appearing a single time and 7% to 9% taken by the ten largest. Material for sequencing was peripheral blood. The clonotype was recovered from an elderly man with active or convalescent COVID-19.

The CDR3 sequence is CASSLLPGQEETQYF. DNA of the CDR3: TGCGCCAGCAGCCTACTCCCGGGACAGGAAGAGACCCAGTACTTC. The chain joins TRBV5-1 to TRBJ2-5, with 8 positions matching TRBD1. This CDR3 comprises 15 residues. The ends lost 4 bases at V and 3 bases at J; junction bases unmatched: 8. CDR1 SGHRS and CDR2 YFSETQ come from the germline V gene.